This T cell receptor (beta chain) was documented in a study of graft-versus-host responses after intestinal transplantation. About the study: Anti-thymocyte globulin was used for induction in all recipients, who then took tacrolimus and steroids for about 3 years.

Per germline, CDR1 SEHNR and CDR2 FQNEAQ (reference sequence). The V end was cut by 3 bases, the J end by 4 bases, with 4 bases between. There are 12 residues in the CDR3. Remarks on this clone: Its antigen remains unknown.

The table came from immunoSEQ multiplex PCR; TCRdb's copy has only in-frame clones and leaves some out. This table has approximately 82,000 clones, 85% to 95% appearing once. This TCR was sampled from a human donor who was the organ donor for an intestinal transplant. This rearrangement joins TRBV7-9 to TRBJ2-4; no definite D call. Sample: unstimulated CD8+ T cells sorted from spleen or lymph node cells, taken before transplant. CDR3 nucleotides: TGTGCCAGCAGCTTCGGGAAAAACATTCAGTACTTC. Translated: CASSFGKNIQYF.